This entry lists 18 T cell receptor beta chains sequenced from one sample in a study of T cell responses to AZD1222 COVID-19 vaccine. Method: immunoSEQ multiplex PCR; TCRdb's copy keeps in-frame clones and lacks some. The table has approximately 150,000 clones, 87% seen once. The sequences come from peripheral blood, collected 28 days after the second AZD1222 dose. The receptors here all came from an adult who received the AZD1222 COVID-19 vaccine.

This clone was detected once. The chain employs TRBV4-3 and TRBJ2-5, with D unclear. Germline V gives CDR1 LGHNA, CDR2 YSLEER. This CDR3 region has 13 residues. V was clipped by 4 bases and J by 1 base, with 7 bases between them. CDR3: CASSPHPQETQYF. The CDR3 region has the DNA TGCGCCAGCAGCCCCCATCCCCAAGAGACCCAGTACTTC.

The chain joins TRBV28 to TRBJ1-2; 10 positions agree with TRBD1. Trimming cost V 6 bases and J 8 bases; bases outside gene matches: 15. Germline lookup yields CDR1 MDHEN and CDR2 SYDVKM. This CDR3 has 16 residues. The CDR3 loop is CASSPGRDRGEEGYTF. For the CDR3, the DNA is TGTGCCAGCAGCCCCGGCCGGGACAGGGGAGAGGAGGGCTACACCTTC.

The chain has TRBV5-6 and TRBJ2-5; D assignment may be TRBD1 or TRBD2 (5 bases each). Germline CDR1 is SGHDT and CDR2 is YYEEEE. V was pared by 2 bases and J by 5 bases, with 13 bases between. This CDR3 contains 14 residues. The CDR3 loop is CASSLGTPGETQYF. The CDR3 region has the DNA TGTGCCAGCAGCTTAGGGACCCCCGGGGAGACCCAGTACTTC.

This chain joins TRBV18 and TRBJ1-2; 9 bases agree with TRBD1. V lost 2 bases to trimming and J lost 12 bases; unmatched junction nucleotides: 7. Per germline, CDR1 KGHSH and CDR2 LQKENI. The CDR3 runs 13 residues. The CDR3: CASSPRTGELDTF. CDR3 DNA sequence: TGTGCCAGCTCACCAAGGACAGGGGAGCTAGACACCTTC.

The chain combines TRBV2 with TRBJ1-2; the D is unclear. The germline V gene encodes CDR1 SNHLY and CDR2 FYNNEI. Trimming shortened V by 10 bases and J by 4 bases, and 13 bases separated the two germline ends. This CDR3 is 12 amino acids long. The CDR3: CATRRESYGYTF. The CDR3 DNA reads TGTGCCACACGCCGAGAGTCCTATGGCTACACCTTC.

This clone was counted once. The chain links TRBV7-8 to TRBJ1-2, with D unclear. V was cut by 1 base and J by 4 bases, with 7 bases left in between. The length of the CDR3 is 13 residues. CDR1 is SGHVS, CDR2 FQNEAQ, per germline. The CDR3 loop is CASSLGHPYGYTF. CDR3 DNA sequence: TGTGCCAGCAGCTTAGGACATCCCTATGGCTACACCTTC.

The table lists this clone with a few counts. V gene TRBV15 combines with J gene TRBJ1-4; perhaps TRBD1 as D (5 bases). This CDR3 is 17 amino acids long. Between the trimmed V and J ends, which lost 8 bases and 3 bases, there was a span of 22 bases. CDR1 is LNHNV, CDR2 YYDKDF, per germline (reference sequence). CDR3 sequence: CATAPQGLRRANEKLFF. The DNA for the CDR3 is TGTGCCACCGCACCCCAGGGTCTACGGCGGGCTAATGAAAAACTGTTTTTT.

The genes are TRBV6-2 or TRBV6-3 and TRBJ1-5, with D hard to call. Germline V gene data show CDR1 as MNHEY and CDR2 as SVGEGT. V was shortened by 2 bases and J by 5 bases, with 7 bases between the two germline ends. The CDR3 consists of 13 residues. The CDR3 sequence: CASSYGPDQPQHF. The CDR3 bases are TGTGCCAGCAGTTACGGTCCGGATCAGCCCCAGCATTTT.

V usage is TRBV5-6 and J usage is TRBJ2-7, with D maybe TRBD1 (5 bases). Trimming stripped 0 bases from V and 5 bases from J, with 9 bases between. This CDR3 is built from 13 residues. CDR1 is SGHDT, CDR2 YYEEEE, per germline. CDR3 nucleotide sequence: TGTGCCAGCAGCTTGGGACAGAACCACGAGCAGTACTTC. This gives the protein CASSLGQNHEQYF. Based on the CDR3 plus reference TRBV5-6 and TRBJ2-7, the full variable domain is DAGVTQSPTHLIKTRGQQVTLRCSPKSGHDTVSWYQQALGQGPQFIFQYYEEEERQRGNFPDRFSGHQFPNYSSELNVNALLLGDSALYLCASSLGQNHEQYFGPGTRLTVT.

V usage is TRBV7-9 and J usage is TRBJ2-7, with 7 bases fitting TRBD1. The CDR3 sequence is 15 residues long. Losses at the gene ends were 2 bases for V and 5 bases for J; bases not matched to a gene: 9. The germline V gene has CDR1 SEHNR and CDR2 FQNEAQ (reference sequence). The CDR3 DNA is TGTGCCAGCAGCTTATCTACGGCAGGGGGACACGAGCAGTACTTC. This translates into CASSLSTAGGHEQYF. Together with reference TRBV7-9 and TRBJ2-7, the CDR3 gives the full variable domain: DTGVSQNPRHKITKRGQNVTFRCDPISEHNRLYWYRQTLGQGPEFLTYFQNEAQLEKSRLLSDRFSAERPKGSFSTLEIQRTEQGDSAMYLCASSLSTAGGHEQYFGPGTRLTVT.

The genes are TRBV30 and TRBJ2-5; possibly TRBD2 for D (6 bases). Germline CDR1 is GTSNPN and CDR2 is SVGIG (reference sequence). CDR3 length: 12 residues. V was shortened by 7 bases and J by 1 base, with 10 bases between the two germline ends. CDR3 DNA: TGTGCCTTCTCGCGGGGCCAAGAGACCCAGTACTTC. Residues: CAFSRGQETQYF.

In nucleotides, the CDR3 is TGTGCCAGCAGTCCGATCCTCGTGGCAGGGGCCGACACTGAAGCTTTCTTT. Translating gives CASSPILVAGADTEAFF. This chain uses TRBV27 with TRBJ1-1, with D possibly being TRBD1 (6 bases). The length of the CDR3 is 17 residues. The V and J ends lost 5 bases and 3 bases respectively, with 22 bases between them. Germline loops: CDR1 MNHEY, CDR2 SMNVEV (reference sequence).

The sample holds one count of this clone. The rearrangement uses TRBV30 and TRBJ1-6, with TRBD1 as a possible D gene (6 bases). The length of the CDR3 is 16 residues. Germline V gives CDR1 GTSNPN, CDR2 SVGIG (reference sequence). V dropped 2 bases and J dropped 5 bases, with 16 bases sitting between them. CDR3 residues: CAWSRRTQGNNSPLHF. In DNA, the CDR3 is TGTGCCTGGAGTCGTCGAACTCAGGGGAATAATTCACCCCTCCACTTT.

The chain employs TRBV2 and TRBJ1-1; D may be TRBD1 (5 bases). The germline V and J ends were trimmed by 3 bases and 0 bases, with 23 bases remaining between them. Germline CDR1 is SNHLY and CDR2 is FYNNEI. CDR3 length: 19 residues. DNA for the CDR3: TGTGCCAGCAGTGATATGTTTGGGGCGACCCGAAACATGAACACTGAAGCTTTCTTT. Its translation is CASSDMFGATRNMNTEAFF.

CDR3 region: CASSTVFSYEQYF. The CDR3 bases are TGTGCCAGCTCTACAGTTTTCTCCTACGAGCAGTACTTC. The gene calls are TRBV6-5 and TRBJ2-7, with unresolved D. Trimming cost V 8 bases and J 0 bases, with 11 bases left between them. There are 13 residues in the CDR3. The germline V gene has CDR1 MNHEY and CDR2 SVGAGI.

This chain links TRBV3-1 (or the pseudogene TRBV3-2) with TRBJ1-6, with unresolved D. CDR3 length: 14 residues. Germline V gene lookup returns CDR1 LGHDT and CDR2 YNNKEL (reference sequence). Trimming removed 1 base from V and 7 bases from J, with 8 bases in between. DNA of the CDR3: TGTGCCAGCAGCCAAGGGACTGCGAATTCACCCCTCCACTTT. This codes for CASSQGTANSPLHF.

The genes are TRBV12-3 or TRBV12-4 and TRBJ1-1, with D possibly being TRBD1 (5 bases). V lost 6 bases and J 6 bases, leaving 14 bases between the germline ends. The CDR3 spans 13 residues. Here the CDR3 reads CASSPGRAAEAFF. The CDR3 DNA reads TGTGCCAGCAGCCCGGGACGGGCGGCTGAAGCTTTCTTT.

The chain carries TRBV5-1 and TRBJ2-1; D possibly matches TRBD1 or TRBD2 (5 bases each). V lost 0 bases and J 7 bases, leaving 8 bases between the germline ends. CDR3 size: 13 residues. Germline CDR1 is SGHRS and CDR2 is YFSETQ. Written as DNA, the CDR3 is TGCGCCAGCAGCTTGGCCGAGGGGAATGAGCAGTTCTTC. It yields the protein CASSLAEGNEQFF.